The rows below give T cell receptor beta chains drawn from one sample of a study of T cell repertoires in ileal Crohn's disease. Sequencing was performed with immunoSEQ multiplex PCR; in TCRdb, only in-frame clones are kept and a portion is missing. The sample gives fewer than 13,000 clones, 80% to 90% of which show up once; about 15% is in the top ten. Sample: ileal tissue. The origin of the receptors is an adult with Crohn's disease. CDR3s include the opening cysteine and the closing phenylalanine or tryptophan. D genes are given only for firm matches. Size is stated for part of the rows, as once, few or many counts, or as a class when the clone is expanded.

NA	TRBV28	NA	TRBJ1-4	TGTGCCAGCAGTTTAAGGGGGTTGGGAAGAGCCCGGGGTGAAAAACTGTTTTTT	CASSLRGLGRARGEKLFF
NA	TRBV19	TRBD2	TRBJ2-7	TGTGCCAGTAGCCCCCGGACTAGCGGGATGTACGAGCAGTACTTC	CASSPRTSGMYEQYF
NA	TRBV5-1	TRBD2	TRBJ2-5	TGCGCCAGCAGCTTGGGTTGGAGGCGGGAGTCCCGCGAGACCCAGTACTTC	CASSLGWRRESRETQYF
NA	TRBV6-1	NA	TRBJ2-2	TGTGCCAGCAGTGAAAGGGGCTCGAACACCGGGGAGCTGTTTTTT	CASSERGSNTGELFF
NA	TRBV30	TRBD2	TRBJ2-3	TGTGCCTGGAGTAGGAACGGGAGGGCAGATACGCAGTATTTT	CAWSRNGRADTQYF
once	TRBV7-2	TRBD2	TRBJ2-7	TGTGCCAGCAGCGAAGGCCGGGGACTAGCGGGAACCTACGAGCAGTACTTC	CASSEGRGLAGTYEQYF
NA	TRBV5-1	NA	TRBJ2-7	TGCGCCAGCAGCGTAAATAACTACGAGCAGTACTTC	CASSVNNYEQYF
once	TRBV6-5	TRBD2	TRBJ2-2	TGTGCCAGCAGTTTGTACCCCGGGAGGACCGGGGAGCTGTTTTTT	CASSLYPGRTGELFF
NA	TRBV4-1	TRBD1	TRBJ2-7	TGCGCCAGCAGCTACCGACAGGGTGGTGAGCAGTACTTC	CASSYRQGGEQYF
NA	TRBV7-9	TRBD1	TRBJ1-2	TGTGCCAGCAGCTCTACAGGGGTGGGTGGCTACACCTTC	CASSSTGVGGYTF
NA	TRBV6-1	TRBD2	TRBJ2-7	TGTGCCAGTGGACTAGCGGGAGACGAGCAGTACTTC	CASGLAGDEQYF
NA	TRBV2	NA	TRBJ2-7	TGTGCCAGCAGTGAACAGGGGCTCGAGCAGTACTTC	CASSEQGLEQYF
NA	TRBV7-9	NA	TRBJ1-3	TGTGCCAGCAGCAAGGGACACTCCTCTGGAAACACCATATATTTT	CASSKGHSSGNTIYF
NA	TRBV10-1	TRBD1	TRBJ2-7	TGCGCCAGCAGGGGACAGGGGGTTTACGAGCAGTACTTC	CASRGQGVYEQYF
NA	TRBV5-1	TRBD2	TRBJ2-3	TGCGCCAGCAGCTTGGCTCTCGAACTACGGGGGGAGCAGTATTTT	CASSLALELRGEQYF
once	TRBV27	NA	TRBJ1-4	TGTGCCAGCAGTCCGTTCGAGCGAACTAATGAAAAACTGTTTTTT	CASSPFERTNEKLFF
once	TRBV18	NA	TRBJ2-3	TGTGCCAGCTCACCAGGCGGCGCAGATACGCAGTATTTT	CASSPGGADTQYF
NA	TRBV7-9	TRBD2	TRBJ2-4	TGTGCCAGCAGTTTTAGGGCTAGCGGCGTAGCCAAAAACATTCAGTACTTC	CASSFRASGVAKNIQYF
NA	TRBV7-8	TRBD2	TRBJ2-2	TGTGCCAGCAGCTTAGCCAGCGGGGGTGGCACCGGGGAGCTGTTTTTT	CASSLASGGGTGELFF
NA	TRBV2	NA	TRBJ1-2	TGTGCCAGCAGAGACCTGACAGCCTATGGCTACACCTTC	CASRDLTAYGYTF
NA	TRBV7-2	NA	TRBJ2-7	TGTGCCAGCAGCTCCCGGGGGTTTCCCCCCTACGAGCAGTACTTC	CASSSRGFPPYEQYF
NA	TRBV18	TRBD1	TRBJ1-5	TGTGCCAGCTCACCCCGAGGGACAGGGGGAAATCAGCCCCAGCATTTT	CASSPRGTGGNQPQHF
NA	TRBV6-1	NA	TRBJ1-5	TGTGCCAGCAGTGTCGATCAGCCCCAGCATTTT	CASSVDQPQHF